This T cell receptor beta chain derives from a study of T cells after yellow fever vaccination. The CDR3 totals 15 residues. Losses at the gene ends were 5 bases for V and 10 bases for J; bases not matched to a gene: 10. Per the germline V gene, CDR1 is SGHTA and CDR2 is FQGNSA. Study-level points and caveats: Re-detected after boosting: most primary clones, almost 97% of CD4 and 75% to 90% of CD8. Although the secondary response was weaker, it peaked faster, at day 5 versus 15. Abundant clonotypes (contaminants from the bulk population) could be present in FACS-sorted repertoires.

Template-switching 5'RACE yielded the TCR cDNA; a universal primer site and UMIs were added in the process. MiXCR, run by TCRdb on the 5' RACE reads, gives a single entry per CDR3 protein. The table lists around 310,000 distinct CDR3 sequences, 8.7% of them singletons. This clonotype came up a few times. Its antigen is undetermined. The chain carries TRBV7-2 and TRBJ1-6; TRBD1 matches at 8 bases. The source of this sequence is a young man who received the YFV17D yellow fever vaccine. The sample consisted of PBMCs, taken on the day of the first yellow fever vaccination. CDR3 in DNA: TGTGCCAGCAGCCAATCGACAGGGGTATACTCACCCCTCCACTTT. Translated: CASSQSTGVYSPLHF.